Presented here are 3 T cell receptor beta chains from one specimen sequenced in a study of T cell changes during pregnancy in multiple sclerosis. This table comes from immunoSEQ multiplex PCR, and its TCRdb copy is limited to in-frame clones, with some not included. The repertoire consists of around 49,000 clones, with around 90% occurring once and the leading ten covering 0.61%. The sequenced sample was CD4+ T cells from peripheral blood mononuclear cells, obtained after pregnancy. The receptors were gathered from a female donor in good health, enrolled as a control in a pregnancy study.

V usage is TRBV9 and J usage is TRBJ2-5, with D unresolved. Trimming cost V 4 bases and J 4 bases, with 14 bases left between them. CDR1 is SGDLS and CDR2 is YYNGEE in the germline V gene. The CDR3 is 14 amino acids. CDR3: CASSPRLVGETQYF. DNA of the CDR3: TGTGCCAGCAGCCCCCGCTTAGTCGGAGAGACCCAGTACTTC.

This clone was seen only a few times. This sequence joins TRBV7-9 and TRBJ1-6, with D maybe TRBD1 (6 bases). The V end lost 8 bases, the J end lost 10 bases, and 12 bases lay between the germline ends. The germline V gene has CDR1 SEHNR and CDR2 FQNEAQ (reference sequence). The CDR3 covers 12 residues. CDR3 nucleotide sequence: TGTGCCAGCGGCTACAGGGAATCACCCCTCCACTTT. This translates into CASGYRESPLHF. The full variable domain, its missing parts supplied by reference TRBV7-9 and TRBJ1-6, is DTGVSQNPRHKITKRGQNVTFRCDPISEHNRLYWYRQTLGQGPEFLTYFQNEAQLEKSRLLSDRFSAERPKGSFSTLEIQRTEQGDSAMYLCASGYRESPLHFGNGTRLTVT.

The chain recombines TRBV5-1 with TRBJ1-2; 7 bases are shared with TRBD1. From germline, CDR1 is SGHRS and CDR2 YFSETQ. CDR3 length: 12 amino acids. V was clipped by 4 bases and J by 6 bases; unmatched bases: 3. This CDR3 is CASSPGGHGYTF. The CDR3 DNA reads as TGCGCCAGCAGCCCAGGGGGACATGGCTACACCTTC. Full variable domain (outside the CDR3, taken from reference TRBV5-1 and TRBJ1-2): KAGVTQTPRYLIKTRGQQVTLSCSPISGHRSVSWYQQTPGQGLQFLFEYFSETQRNKGNFPGRFSGRQFSNSRSEMNVSTLELGDSALYLCASSPGGHGYTFGSGTRLTVV.